This paragraph reports one T cell receptor (beta chain). This sample stems from a study of blood T cell repertoires in COVID-19. Produced via immunoSEQ multiplex PCR; TCRdb's table is partial and in-frame only. This sample has about 28,000 clones, with 89% found just once. Germline lookup yields CDR1 MNHNY and CDR2 SVGAGI (reference sequence). The CDR3 is made up of 16 amino acids. V lost 3 bases and J lost 0; bases outside the gene matches: 7. J is TRBJ2-7 and V is TRBV6-6, with 8 bases lining up with TRBD1. Sequenced: peripheral blood. The clonotype was recovered from a human donor with acute or convalescent COVID-19. The donor label of this sample is uncertain. The CDR3 reads CASSYLPDRVSYEQYF. CDR3 nucleotides: TGTGCCAGCAGTTATCTACCGGACAGGGTCTCCTACGAGCAGTACTTC.